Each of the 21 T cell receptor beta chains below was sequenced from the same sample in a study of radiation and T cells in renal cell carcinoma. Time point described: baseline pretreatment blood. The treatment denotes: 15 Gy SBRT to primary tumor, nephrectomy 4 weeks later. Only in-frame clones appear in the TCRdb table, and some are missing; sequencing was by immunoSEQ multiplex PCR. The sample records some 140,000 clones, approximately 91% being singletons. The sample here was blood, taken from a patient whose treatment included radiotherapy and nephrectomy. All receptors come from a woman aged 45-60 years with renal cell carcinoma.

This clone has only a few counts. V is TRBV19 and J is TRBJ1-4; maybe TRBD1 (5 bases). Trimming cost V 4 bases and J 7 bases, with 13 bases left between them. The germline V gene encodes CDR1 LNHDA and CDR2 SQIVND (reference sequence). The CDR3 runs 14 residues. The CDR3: CASSTGTRGEKLFF. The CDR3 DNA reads TGTGCCAGTAGTACCGGGACTCGAGGTGAAAAACTGTTTTTT.

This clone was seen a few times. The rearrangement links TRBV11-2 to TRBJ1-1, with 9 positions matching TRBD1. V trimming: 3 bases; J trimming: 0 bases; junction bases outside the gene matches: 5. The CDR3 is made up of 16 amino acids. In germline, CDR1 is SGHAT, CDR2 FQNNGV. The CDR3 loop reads CASSFGTGYVNTEAFF. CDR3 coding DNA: TGTGCCAGCAGCTTCGGGACAGGGTACGTGAACACTGAAGCTTTCTTT.

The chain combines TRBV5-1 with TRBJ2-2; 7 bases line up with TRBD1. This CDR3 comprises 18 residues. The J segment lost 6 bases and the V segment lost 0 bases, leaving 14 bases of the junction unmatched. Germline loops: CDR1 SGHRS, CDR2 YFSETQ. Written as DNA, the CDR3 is TGCGCCAGCAGCTTGGACCCACTGACAGGGAGTGATGCCGGGGAGCTGTTTTTT. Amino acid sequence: CASSLDPLTGSDAGELFF.

Written as DNA, the CDR3 is TGTGCCACACTTCAGAGTGGAGCGGGGTATAAGACAGATACGCAGTATTTT. Its protein product is CATLQSGAGYKTDTQYF. The V call is TRBV15, the J call TRBJ2-3; 7 bases line up with TRBD2. The V gene end was trimmed by 9 bases and the J gene end by 3 bases; junction bases not matched to a gene: 18. Germline V lookup: CDR1 LNHNV, CDR2 YYDKDF (reference sequence). There are 17 residues in the CDR3.

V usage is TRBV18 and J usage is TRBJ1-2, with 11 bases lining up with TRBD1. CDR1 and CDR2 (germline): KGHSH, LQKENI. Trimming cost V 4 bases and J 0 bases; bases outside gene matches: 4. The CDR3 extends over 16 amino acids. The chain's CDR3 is CASSLGTGGSNYGYTF. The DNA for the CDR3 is TGTGCCAGCTCACTCGGGACAGGGGGATCTAACTATGGCTACACCTTC.

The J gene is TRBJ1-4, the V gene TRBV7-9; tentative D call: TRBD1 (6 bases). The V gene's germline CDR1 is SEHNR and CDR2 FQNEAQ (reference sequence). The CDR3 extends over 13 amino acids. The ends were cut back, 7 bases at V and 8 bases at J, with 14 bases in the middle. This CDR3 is CASTPRGGEKLFF. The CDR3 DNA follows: TGTGCCAGCACCCCTCGAGGGGGGGAAAAACTGTTTTTT.

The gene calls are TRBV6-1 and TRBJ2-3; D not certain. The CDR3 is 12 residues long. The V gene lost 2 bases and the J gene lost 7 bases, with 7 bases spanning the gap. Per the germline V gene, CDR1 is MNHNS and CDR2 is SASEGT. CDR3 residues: CASSESINTQYF. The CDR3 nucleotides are TGTGCCAGCAGTGAAAGCATTAATACGCAGTATTTT.

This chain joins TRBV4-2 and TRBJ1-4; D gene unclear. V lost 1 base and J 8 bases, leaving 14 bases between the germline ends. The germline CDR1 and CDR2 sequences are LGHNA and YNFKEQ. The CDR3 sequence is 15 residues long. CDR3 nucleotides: TGTGCCAGCAGCCAAGCAGACGGGGTTGGGGAAAAACTGTTTTTT. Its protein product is CASSQADGVGEKLFF.

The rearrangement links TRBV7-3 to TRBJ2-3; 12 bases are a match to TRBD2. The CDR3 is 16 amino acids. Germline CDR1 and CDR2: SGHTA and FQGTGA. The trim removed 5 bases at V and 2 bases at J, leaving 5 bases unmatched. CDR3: CASSRLAGAITDTQYF. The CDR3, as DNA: TGTGCCAGCAGCCGACTAGCGGGGGCCATCACAGATACGCAGTATTTT. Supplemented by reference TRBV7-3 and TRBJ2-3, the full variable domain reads GAGVSQTPSNKVTEKGKYVELRCDPISGHTALYWYRQSLGQGPEFLIYFQGTGAADDSGLPNDRFFAVRPEGSVSTLKIQRTERGDSAVYLCASSRLAGAITDTQYFGPGTRLTVL.

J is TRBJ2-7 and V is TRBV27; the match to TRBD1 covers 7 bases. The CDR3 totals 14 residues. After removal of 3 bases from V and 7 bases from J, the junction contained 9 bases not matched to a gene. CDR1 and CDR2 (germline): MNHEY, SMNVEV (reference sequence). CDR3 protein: CASSFGYRGEEQYF. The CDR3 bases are TGTGCCAGCAGTTTCGGTTACAGGGGTGAGGAGCAGTACTTC.

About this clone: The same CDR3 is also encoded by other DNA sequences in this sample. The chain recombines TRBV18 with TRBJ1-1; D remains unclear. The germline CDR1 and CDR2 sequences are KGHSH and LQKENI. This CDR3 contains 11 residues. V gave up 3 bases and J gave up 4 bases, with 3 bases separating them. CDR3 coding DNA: TGTGCCAGCTCACCGGGCACTGAAGCTTTCTTT. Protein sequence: CASSPGTEAFF.

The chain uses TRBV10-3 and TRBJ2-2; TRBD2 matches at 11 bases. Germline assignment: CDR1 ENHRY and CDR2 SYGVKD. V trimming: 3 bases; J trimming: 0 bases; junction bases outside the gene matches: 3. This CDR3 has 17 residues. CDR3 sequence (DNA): TGTGCCATCAGTGATTCTAGCGGGGGGACGAACACCGGGGAGCTGTTTTTT. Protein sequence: CAISDSSGGTNTGELFF.

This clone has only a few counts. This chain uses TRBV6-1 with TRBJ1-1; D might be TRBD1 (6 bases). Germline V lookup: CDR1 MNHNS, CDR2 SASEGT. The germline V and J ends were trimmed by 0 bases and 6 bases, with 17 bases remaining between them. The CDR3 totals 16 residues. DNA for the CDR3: TGTGCCAGCAGTGAAGCTTGGACTCGGAGGGGGGCTGAAGCTTTCTTT. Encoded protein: CASSEAWTRRGAEAFF.

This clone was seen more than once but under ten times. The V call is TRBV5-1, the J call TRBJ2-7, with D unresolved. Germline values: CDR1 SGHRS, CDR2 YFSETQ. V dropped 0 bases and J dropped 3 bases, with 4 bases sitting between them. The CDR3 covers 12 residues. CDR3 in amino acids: CASSLGHYEQYF. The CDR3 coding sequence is TGCGCCAGCAGCTTGGGTCACTACGAGCAGTACTTC.

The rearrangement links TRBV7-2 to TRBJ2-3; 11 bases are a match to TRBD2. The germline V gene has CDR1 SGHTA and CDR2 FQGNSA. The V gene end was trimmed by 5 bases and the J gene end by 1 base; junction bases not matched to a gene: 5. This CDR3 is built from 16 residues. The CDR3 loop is CASSTTLAGGTDTQYF. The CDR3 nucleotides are TGTGCCAGCAGCACGACACTAGCGGGGGGCACAGATACGCAGTATTTT.

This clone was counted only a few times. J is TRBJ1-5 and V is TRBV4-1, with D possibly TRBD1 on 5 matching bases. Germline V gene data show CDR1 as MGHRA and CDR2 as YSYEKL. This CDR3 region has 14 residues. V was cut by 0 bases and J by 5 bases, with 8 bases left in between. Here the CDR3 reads CASSQETVYQPQHF. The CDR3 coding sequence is TGCGCCAGCAGCCAAGAGACAGTTTATCAGCCCCAGCATTTT.

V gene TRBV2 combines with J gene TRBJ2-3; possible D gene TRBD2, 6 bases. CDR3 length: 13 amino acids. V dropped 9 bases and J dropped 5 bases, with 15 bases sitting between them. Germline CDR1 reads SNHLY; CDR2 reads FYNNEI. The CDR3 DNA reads TGTGCCAGGAGATTAGCGGCGGGAGATACGCAGTATTTT. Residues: CARRLAAGDTQYF.

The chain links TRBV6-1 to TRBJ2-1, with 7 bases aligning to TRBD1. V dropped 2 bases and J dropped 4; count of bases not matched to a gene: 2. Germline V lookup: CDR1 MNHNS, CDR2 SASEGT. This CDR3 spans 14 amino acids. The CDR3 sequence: CASSELGQYNEQFF. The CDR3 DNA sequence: TGTGCCAGCAGTGAATTGGGACAGTACAATGAGCAGTTCTTC.

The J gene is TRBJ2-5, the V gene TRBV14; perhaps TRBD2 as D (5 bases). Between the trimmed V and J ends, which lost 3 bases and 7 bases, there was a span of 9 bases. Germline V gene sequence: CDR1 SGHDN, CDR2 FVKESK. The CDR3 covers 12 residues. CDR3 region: CASSHGLSTQYF. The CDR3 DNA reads TGTGCCAGCAGCCACGGACTGTCGACCCAGTACTTC.

CDR3 amino acids: CASSLVGRVVYF. The CDR3 coding sequence is TGTGCCAGCAGCTTAGTGGGCAGGGTGGTATACTTC. The chain has TRBV7-9 and TRBJ2-7; TRBD1 is a possible D gene (5 bases). CDR1 SEHNR and CDR2 FQNEAQ come from the germline V gene (reference sequence). Trimming took off 1 base at V and 13 bases at J, with 14 bases between the two ends. The CDR3 length is 12 residues.

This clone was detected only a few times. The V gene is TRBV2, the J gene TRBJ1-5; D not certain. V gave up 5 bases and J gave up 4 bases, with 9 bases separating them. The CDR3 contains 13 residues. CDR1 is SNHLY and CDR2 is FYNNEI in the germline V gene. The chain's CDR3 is CASSLQQNQPQHF. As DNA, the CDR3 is TGTGCCAGCAGTTTACAGCAAAATCAGCCCCAGCATTTT.